This TCR beta chain was profiled in a study of shared clonotypes between healthy human individuals. Notes on the study in general: Sharing across four donors was highest in naive CD4 (approximately 5%) and lowest in memory CD8 (approximately 0.4%).

As for this clone: What it recognizes is unknown.

Sequencing was performed with immunoSEQ multiplex PCR; in TCRdb, only in-frame clones are kept and a portion is missing. The repertoire holds over a million clones, with around 82% as singletons. In the CD4+ fraction, cells were divided into CD45RA+ naive and CD45RA-negative memory subsets. The sequence was collected from a man in his late teens or twenties in good health. Some clones in this sample may be carry-over from other donors' samples. Sequenced input: memory CD4+ T cells from PBMCs. Subset noted: CD45RA-negative fraction.

Here the CDR3 DNA reads TGTGCCAGCAGTGACGTGACAGGGGGGGGAAACACCATATATTTT. It encodes CASSDVTGGGNTIYF. The chain has TRBV25-1 and TRBJ1-3, with 9 bases aligning to TRBD1. Germline V gene data show CDR1 as MGHDK and CDR2 as SYGVNS. The CDR3 covers 15 residues. The V and J ends lost 3 bases and 4 bases, in that order; junction bases with no gene match: 4.